This T cell receptor beta chain was profiled in a study of shared clonotypes between healthy human individuals. Study outcomes and limitations: Only blood underwent sampling, and tissue repertoires likely differ.

Using ten immunoSEQ deep assay plates, investigators sequenced unsorted PBMC DNA. Here immunoSEQ multiplex PCR was the method, and the copy in TCRdb shows in-frame clones only, minus some. The profile covers 450,000 to 650,000 clones, with around three quarters appearing a single time and around 12% taken by the ten largest. Study donors comprised healthy, HIV-negative adults devoid of recent acute infection or vaccination. Concerning this clone: Its antigen is unidentified.

The V gene lost 6 bases and the J gene lost 3 bases, with 13 bases spanning the gap. The CDR3 covers 14 residues. Looked up from germline, CDR1 is SEHNR and CDR2 is FQNEAQ (reference sequence). Sequences were obtained from PBMCs. The receptor was derived from a middle-aged woman in good health. Some clones in this sample may be carry-over from other donors' samples. This chain uses TRBV7-9 with TRBJ2-3; perhaps TRBD1 as D (5 bases). CDR3 bases: TGTGCCAGCAGAAGTAGGTCAGGGACAGATACGCAGTATTTT. This encodes CASRSRSGTDTQYF.